This T cell receptor beta chain was documented in a study of T cells in Graves' hyperthyroidism and ophthalmopathy. On the study more broadly: At initial diagnosis, before any treatment had begun, peripheral blood was obtained. Findings and caveats of the study: Among thyroid clonotypes expanded above 0.001, most also appeared in blood.

The authors deemed Graves' hyperthyroidism stable absent ophthalmopathy progression within 18 months. This clonotype was detected many times. Its target is not known. Amplified TCR beta CDR3 regions came from RNA transcripts. TCR CDR3 regions were first amplified by RT-PCR with HTBI primers. A single record per CDR3 protein comes from TCRdb applying MiXCR to the multiplex PCR reads. The data show around 350,000 distinct CDR3 sequences, approximately 25% seen once. CDR1 is SGHRS, CDR2 YFSETQ, per germline. This CDR3 comprises 15 residues. V lost 1 base and J lost 0, with 8 bases in between. The V and J genes are TRBV5-1 and TRBJ2-1; no clear D gene. The sequencing input was blood. The clonotype comes from a man aged 45-65 years with Graves' hyperthyroidism. The CDR3 DNA follows: TGCGCCAGCAGCTTGTTGTCTAACTCCTACAATGAGCAGTTCTTC. Its translation: CASSLLSNSYNEQFF.